The clone carrying this TCR beta chain has more than one count but fewer than ten. The entry originates in a study of OX40 agonist ivuxolimab in advanced cancers. Assay used: immunoSEQ multiplex PCR; TCRdb lists only in-frame clones, some missing. Found here are 40,000 to 45,000 clones, 70% to 90% of them singletons; the top ten hold 20% to 25%. Material: CD4+ or CD8+ T cells sorted from blood, obtained in a trial of the OX40 agonist ivuxolimab. This receptor was taken from an adult with an advanced solid tumor such as melanoma, head and neck, liver or kidney cancer.

The CDR3 sequence: CASSLAQRDSRYEQYF. CDR3 nucleotides: TGTGCCAGCAGTTTGGCCCAAAGGGACAGCCGCTACGAGCAGTACTTC. The chain uses TRBV27 and TRBJ2-7; TRBD1 agrees at 7 bases. Germline values: CDR1 MNHEY, CDR2 SMNVEV (reference sequence). The J segment lost 3 bases and the V segment lost 3 bases, leaving 11 bases of the junction unmatched. This CDR3 spans 16 amino acids.